What follows are 11 T cell receptor beta chains derived from one specimen sequenced in a study of T cell responses to AZD1222 COVID-19 vaccine. The protocol was immunoSEQ multiplex PCR, while the TCRdb copy is restricted to in-frame clones and leaves out a portion. This sample's clone table lists over 140,000 clones. Sequenced: peripheral blood. Source of these receptors: an adult in good health.

V gene TRBV25-1 combines with J gene TRBJ2-1; D is perhaps TRBD2 (5 bases). Trimming took off 3 bases at V and 7 bases at J, with 19 bases between the two ends. Germline lookup yields CDR1 MGHDK and CDR2 SYGVNS. The CDR3 totals 16 residues. The DNA of the CDR3 is TGTGCCAGCAGTGATTTGGTGGTCACCCCGGGAAATGAGCAGTTCTTC. Its protein is CASSDLVVTPGNEQFF.

The V gene is TRBV20-1, the J gene TRBJ2-1; unclear D gene. The germline gives CDR1 DFQATT, CDR2 SNEGSKA (reference sequence). V was pared by 3 bases and J by 7 bases, with 7 bases between. The CDR3 is 11 residues long. CDR3 sequence reads: CSASLKNEQFF. CDR3 sequence (DNA): TGCAGTGCTAGCTTAAAGAATGAGCAGTTCTTC.

The genes are TRBV7-8 and TRBJ1-4; 11 bases are a match to TRBD1. The CDR3 covers 16 residues. From germline, CDR1 is SGHVS and CDR2 FQNEAQ. Trimming cost V 2 bases and J 7 bases; bases outside gene matches: 6. CDR3 residues: CASSLRSGTGGEKLFF. CDR3 nucleotide sequence: TGTGCCAGCAGCTTACGATCCGGGACAGGGGGTGAAAAACTGTTTTTT.

This chain joins TRBV28 and TRBJ2-1, with 12 bases fitting TRBD2. CDR3 length: 16 residues. CDR1 is MDHEN and CDR2 is SYDVKM in the germline V gene. V was pared by 5 bases and J by 4 bases, with 6 bases of the junction left unmatched. Here the CDR3 reads CASSIGLAGLYNEQFF. Here the CDR3 DNA reads TGTGCCAGCAGTATCGGACTAGCGGGGTTGTACAATGAGCAGTTCTTC.

The chain links TRBV5-1 to TRBJ2-2, with 8 positions matching TRBD1. Trimming at V came to 0 bases and at J to 4 bases, leaving 2 bases not matched to a gene. Germline values: CDR1 SGHRS, CDR2 YFSETQ. The CDR3 covers 15 residues. CDR3 sequence: CASSLGDRSTGELFF. CDR3 nucleotide sequence: TGCGCCAGCAGCTTGGGGGACAGGAGCACCGGGGAGCTGTTTTTT.

V usage is TRBV7-6 and J usage is TRBJ2-3, with unresolved D. Trimming shortened V by 8 bases and J by 4 bases, and 13 bases separated the two germline ends. The CDR3 totals 13 residues. Germline V gene sequence: CDR1 SGHVS, CDR2 FNYEAQ. The CDR3 region is CASGRFGADTQYF. The CDR3 nucleotides read TGTGCCAGCGGGCGGTTTGGAGCAGATACGCAGTATTTT.

This chain joins TRBV6-5 and TRBJ1-1; D is ambiguous. The CDR3 has 14 residues. V was trimmed by 7 bases and J by 0 bases, leaving 12 bases between them. Germline V gene lookup returns CDR1 MNHEY and CDR2 SVGAGI. CDR3: CASMNGVVNTEAFF. The CDR3, as DNA: TGTGCCAGCATGAATGGGGTGGTGAACACTGAAGCTTTCTTT.

The chain joins TRBV4-3 to TRBJ1-4; the D gene is possibly TRBD1 (5 bases). The CDR3 contains 15 residues. Looked up from germline, CDR1 is LGHNA and CDR2 is YSLEER. V dropped 6 bases and J dropped 5 bases, with 16 bases sitting between them. This CDR3 is CASRDDGTPNEKLFF. DNA of the CDR3: TGCGCCAGCAGGGACGACGGGACTCCCAATGAAAAACTGTTTTTT.

This chain joins TRBV7-9 and TRBJ2-3; 9 bases fit TRBD1. There are 15 residues in the CDR3. With V trimmed by 5 bases and J by 2 bases, 5 bases remained unmatched. CDR1 and CDR2 from the germline V gene are SEHNR and FQNEAQ (reference sequence). Written as DNA, the CDR3 is TGTGCCAGCAGCCTACAGGGGGCTCTCACAGATACGCAGTATTTT. This gives the protein CASSLQGALTDTQYF.

V and J are TRBV6-1 and TRBJ1-1; 7 bases fit TRBD1. V shed 3 bases and J 7 bases; nucleotides not matched to a gene: 11. Germline V gene data show CDR1 as MNHNS and CDR2 as SASEGT. CDR3 length: 15 amino acids. DNA for the CDR3: TGTGCCAGCAGTGACGACCGACAGGGATTGGGTGAAGCTTTCTTT. This sequence encodes CASSDDRQGLGEAFF.

The CDR3 protein is CASDGGGGTDTQYF. DNA of the CDR3: TGTGCCAGCGATGGCGGGGGTGGCACAGATACGCAGTATTTT. The chain links TRBV2 to TRBJ2-3; 7 bases are a match to TRBD2. This CDR3 contains 14 residues. Per the germline V gene, CDR1 is SNHLY and CDR2 is FYNNEI. The V and J ends lost 8 bases and 1 base, in that order; junction bases with no gene match: 6.